This section outlines one TCR beta chain sequence together with its context. With 60 Vbeta and 13 Jbeta primers, the PCR was carried out. The method was immunoSEQ multiplex PCR; TCRdb's version includes in-frame clones alone and lacks a portion of them. The sample yields about 85,000 clones, about 80% seen once. This specimen belongs to a study of cytomegalovirus exposure and HLA in healthy donors. This CDR3 has 20 residues. V lost 4 bases to trimming and J lost 3 bases; unmatched junction nucleotides: 20. Germline CDR1 SGHDN, CDR2 FVKESK. The rearrangement joins TRBV14 to TRBJ2-3, with 9 bases lining up with TRBD2. Sequenced: PBMCs. This receptor was identified in a man aged 45-65 years in good health and CMV-seropositive. The CDR3 protein is CASSPRPEVAGAPGTDTQYF. CDR3 nucleotide sequence: TGTGCCAGCAGCCCCCGCCCGGAGGTAGCGGGAGCTCCCGGAACAGATACGCAGTATTTT.